This T cell receptor beta chain was retrieved from a study of blood T cell repertoires in COVID-19. From germline, CDR1 is GTSNPN and CDR2 SVGIG (reference sequence). The CDR3 extends over 15 amino acids. Trimming stripped 3 bases from V and 4 bases from J, with 16 bases between. In the source study's methods: Reference gene primer amplification in the assay estimated nucleated cell counts. The table came from immunoSEQ multiplex PCR; TCRdb's copy has only in-frame clones and leaves some out. D and trimming were read from the DNA, whereas the V and J calls and clone size are those reported in that table. Among about 180,000 clones, roughly nine tenths were seen once, and the ten largest hold around 20%.

The specimen was peripheral blood. The chain links TRBV30 to TRBJ1-5, with a weak D call TRBD1 (5 bases). The clonotype originates from a man aged 70 or older with active or convalescent COVID-19. The CDR3 is CAWRGGGPTNQPQHF. Here the CDR3 DNA reads TGTGCCTGGAGGGGGGGTGGACCGACTAATCAGCCCCAGCATTTT. The full variable domain, rest sourced from reference TRBV30 and TRBJ1-5, is SQTIHQWPATLVQPVGSPLSLECTVEGTSNPNLYWYRQAAGRGLQLLFYSVGIGQISSEVPQNLSASRPQDRQFILSSKKLLLSDSGFYLCAWRGGGPTNQPQHFGDGTRLSIL.